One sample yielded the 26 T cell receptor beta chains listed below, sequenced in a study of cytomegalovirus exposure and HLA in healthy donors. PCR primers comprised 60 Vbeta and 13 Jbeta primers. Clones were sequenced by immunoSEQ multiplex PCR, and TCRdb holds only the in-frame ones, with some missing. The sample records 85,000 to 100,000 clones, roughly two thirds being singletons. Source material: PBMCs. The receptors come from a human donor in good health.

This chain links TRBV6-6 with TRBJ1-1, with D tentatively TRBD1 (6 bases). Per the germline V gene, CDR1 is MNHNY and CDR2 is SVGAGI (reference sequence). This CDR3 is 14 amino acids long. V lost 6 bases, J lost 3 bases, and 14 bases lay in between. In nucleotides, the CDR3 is TGTGCCAGCAGAGAACAGGGTAGGGACACTGAAGCTTTCTTT. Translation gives CASREQGRDTEAFF.

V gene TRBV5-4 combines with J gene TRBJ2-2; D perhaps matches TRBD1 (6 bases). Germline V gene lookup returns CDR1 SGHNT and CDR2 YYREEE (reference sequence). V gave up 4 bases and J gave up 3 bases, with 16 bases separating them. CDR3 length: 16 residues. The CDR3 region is CASSQGQRRDTGELFF. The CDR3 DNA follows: TGTGCCAGCAGCCAAGGACAGCGGCGGGACACCGGGGAGCTGTTTTTT.

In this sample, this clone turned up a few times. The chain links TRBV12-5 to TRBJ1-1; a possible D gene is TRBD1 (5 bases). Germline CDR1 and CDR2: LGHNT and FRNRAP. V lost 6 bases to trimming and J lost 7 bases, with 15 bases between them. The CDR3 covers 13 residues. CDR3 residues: CASGSGGVGEAFF. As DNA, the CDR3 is TGTGCTAGTGGATCCGGGGGTGTGGGTGAAGCTTTCTTT.

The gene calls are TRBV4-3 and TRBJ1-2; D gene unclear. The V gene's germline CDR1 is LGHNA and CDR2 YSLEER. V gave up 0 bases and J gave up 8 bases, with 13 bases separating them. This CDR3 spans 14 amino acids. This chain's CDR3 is CASSQEWGSGGYTF. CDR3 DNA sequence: TGCGCCAGCAGCCAAGAATGGGGATCGGGAGGCTACACCTTC.

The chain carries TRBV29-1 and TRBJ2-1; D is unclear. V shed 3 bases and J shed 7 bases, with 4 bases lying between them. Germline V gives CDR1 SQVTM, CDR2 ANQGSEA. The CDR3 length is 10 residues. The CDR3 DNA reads TGCAGCGTTGAGGAGAATGAGCAGTTCTTC. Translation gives CSVEENEQFF.

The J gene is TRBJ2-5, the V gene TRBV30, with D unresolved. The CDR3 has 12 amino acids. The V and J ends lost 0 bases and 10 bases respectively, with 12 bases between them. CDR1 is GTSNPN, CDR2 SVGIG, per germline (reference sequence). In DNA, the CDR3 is TGTGCCTGGAGTGTAGGAGTTCATCTCCAGTACTTC. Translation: CAWSVGVHLQYF.

The CDR3 nucleotides read TGTGCCAGCAGCGCGGGGGGGGCCCCCGGCGGGGAGCTGTTTTTT. Translating gives CASSAGGAPGGELFF. The rearrangement joins TRBV6-4 to TRBJ2-2; TRBD2 agrees at 9 bases. V gave up 6 bases and J gave up 7 bases; unmatched junction bases: 9. The CDR3 has 15 amino acids. CDR1 and CDR2 from the germline V gene are MRHNA and SNTAGT.

The CDR3 coding sequence is TGTGCCAGCAGCTTTACATGGGGGGGGAGCACAGATACGCAGTATTTT. Translation gives CASSFTWGGSTDTQYF. V and J are TRBV7-9 and TRBJ2-3, with 7 positions matching TRBD2. Losses at the gene ends were 3 bases for V and 0 bases for J; bases not matched to a gene: 6. The CDR3 spans 16 residues. Germline CDR1 reads SEHNR; CDR2 reads FQNEAQ (reference sequence).

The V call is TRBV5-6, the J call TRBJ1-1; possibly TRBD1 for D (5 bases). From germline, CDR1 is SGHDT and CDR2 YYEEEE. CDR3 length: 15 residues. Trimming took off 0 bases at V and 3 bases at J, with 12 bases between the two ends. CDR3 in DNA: TGTGCCAGCAGCTTGGCGGGCGGGGGTTACACTGAAGCTTTCTTT. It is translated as CASSLAGGGYTEAFF. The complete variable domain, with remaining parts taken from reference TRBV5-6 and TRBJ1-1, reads DAGVTQSPTHLIKTRGQQVTLRCSPKSGHDTVSWYQQALGQGPQFIFQYYEEEERQRGNFPDRFSGHQFPNYSSELNVNALLLGDSALYLCASSLAGGGYTEAFFGQGTRLTVV.

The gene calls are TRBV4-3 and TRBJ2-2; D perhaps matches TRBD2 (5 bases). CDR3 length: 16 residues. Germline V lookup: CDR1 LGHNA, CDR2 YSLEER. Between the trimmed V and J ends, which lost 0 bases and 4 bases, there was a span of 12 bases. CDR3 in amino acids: CASSQDSQRITGELFF. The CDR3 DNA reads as TGCGCCAGCAGCCAAGATAGCCAGCGGATCACCGGGGAGCTGTTTTTT.

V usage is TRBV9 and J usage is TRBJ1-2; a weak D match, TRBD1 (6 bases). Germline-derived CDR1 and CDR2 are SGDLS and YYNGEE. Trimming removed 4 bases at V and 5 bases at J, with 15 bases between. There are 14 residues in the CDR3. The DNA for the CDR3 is TGTGCCAGCAGCCCTTCGACAGGCTTATATGGCTACACCTTC. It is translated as CASSPSTGLYGYTF.

CDR3 protein: CASFFSTASEQYF. The CDR3 DNA follows: TGTGCCAGCTTCTTCTCCACCGCGTCCGAGCAGTACTTC. The chain has TRBV2 and TRBJ2-7; D is ambiguous. The CDR3 runs to 13 residues. CDR1 is SNHLY and CDR2 is FYNNEI in the germline V gene. Trimming left V 8 bases short and J 6 bases short, with 17 bases between.

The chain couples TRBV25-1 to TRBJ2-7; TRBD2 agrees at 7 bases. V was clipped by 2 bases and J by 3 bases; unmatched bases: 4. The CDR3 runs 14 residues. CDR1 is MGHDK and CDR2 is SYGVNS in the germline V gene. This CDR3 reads CASSEAGGGYEQYF. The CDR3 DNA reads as TGTGCCAGCAGTGAAGCCGGCGGGGGCTACGAGCAGTACTTC.

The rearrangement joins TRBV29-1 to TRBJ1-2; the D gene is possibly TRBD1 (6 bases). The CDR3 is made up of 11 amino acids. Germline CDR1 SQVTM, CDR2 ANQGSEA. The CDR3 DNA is TGCGTAATCAGGGGATACTATGGCTACACCTTC. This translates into CVIRGYYGYTF. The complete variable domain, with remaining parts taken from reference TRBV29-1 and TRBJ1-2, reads SAVISQKPSRDICQRGTSLTIQCQVDSQVTMMFWYRQQPGQSLTLIATANQGSEATYESGFVIDKFPISRPNLTFSTLTVSNMSPEDSSIYLCVIRGYYGYTFGSGTRLTVV.

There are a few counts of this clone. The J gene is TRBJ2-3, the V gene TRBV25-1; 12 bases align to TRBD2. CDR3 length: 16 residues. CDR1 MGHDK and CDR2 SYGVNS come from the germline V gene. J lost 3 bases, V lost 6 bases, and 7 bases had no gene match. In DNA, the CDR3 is TGTGCCAGCAGCCCCCCGACTAGCGGGGGTACAGATACGCAGTATTTT. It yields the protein CASSPPTSGGTDTQYF.

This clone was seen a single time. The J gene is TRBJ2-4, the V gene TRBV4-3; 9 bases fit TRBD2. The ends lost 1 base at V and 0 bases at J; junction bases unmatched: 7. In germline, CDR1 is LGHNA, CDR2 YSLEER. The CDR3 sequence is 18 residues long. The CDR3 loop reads CASSQGVAGDLAKNIQYF. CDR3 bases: TGCGCCAGCAGCCAAGGGGTAGCGGGGGACCTAGCCAAAAACATTCAGTACTTC.

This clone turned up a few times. Written as DNA, the CDR3 is TGTGCCAGCAGTATCATCAGGGGCTATGGCTACACCTTC. This gives the protein CASSIIRGYGYTF. This chain connects TRBV11-3 to TRBJ1-2; a weak D match, TRBD1 (6 bases). The germline CDR1 and CDR2 sequences are SGHNT and YENEEA. Trimming cost V 6 bases and J 4 bases, with 12 bases left between them. This CDR3 spans 13 amino acids.

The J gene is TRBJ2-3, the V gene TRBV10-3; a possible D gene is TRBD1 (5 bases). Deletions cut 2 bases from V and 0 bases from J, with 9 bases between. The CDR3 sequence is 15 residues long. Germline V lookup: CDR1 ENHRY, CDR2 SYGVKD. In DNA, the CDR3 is TGTGCCATCAGTGAGAGACAGACTAGCACAGATACGCAGTATTTT. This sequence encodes CAISERQTSTDTQYF.

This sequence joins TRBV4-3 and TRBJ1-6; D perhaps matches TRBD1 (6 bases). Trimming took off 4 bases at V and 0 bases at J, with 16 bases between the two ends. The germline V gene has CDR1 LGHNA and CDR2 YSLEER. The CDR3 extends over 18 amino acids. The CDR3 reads CASSPLRDTSSYNSPLHF. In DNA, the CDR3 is TGCGCCAGCAGCCCCCTAAGGGACACCAGCTCCTATAATTCACCCCTCCACTTT.

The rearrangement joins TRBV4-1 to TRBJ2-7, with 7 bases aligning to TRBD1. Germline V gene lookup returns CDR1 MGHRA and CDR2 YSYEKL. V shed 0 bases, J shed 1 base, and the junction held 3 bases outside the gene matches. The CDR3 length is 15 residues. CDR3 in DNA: TGCGCCAGCAGCCAAGAGGGACAGACTTCCTACGAGCAGTACTTC. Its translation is CASSQEGQTSYEQYF.

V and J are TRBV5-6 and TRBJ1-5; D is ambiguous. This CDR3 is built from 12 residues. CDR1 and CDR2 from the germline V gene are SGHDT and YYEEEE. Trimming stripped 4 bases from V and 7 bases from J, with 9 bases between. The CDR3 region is CASSRESQPQHF. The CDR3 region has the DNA TGTGCCAGCAGCAGGGAGTCCCAGCCCCAGCATTTT. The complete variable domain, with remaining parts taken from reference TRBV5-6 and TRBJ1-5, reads DAGVTQSPTHLIKTRGQQVTLRCSPKSGHDTVSWYQQALGQGPQFIFQYYEEEERQRGNFPDRFSGHQFPNYSSELNVNALLLGDSALYLCASSRESQPQHFGDGTRLSIL.

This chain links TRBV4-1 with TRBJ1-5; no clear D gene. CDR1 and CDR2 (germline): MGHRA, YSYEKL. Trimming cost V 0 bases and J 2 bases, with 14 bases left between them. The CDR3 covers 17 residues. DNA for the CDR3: TGCGCCAGCAGCCAAGATTCGTTGTTGTGGCGCAATCAGCCCCAGCATTTT. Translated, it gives CASSQDSLLWRNQPQHF.

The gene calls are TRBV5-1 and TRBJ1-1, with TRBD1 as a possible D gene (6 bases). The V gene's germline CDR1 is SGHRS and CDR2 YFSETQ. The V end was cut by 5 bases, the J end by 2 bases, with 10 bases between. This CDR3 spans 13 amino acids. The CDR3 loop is CASRTGGNTEAFF. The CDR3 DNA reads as TGCGCCAGCAGGACAGGTGGAAACACTGAAGCTTTCTTT.

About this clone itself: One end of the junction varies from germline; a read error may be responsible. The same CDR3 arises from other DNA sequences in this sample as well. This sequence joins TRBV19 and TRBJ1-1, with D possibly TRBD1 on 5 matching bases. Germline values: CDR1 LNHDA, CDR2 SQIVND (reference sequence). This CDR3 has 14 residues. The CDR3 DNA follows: TGTGCAAGTAGTAAAGGACAAATGAACACTGAAGCTTTCTTT. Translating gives CASSKGQMNTEAFF. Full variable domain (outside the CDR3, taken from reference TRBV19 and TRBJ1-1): DGGITQSPKYLFRKEGQNVTLSCEQNLNHDAMYWYRQDPGQGLRLIYYSQIVNDFQKGDIAEGYSVSREKKESFPLTVTSAQKNPTAFYLCASSKGQMNTEAFFGQGTRLTVV.

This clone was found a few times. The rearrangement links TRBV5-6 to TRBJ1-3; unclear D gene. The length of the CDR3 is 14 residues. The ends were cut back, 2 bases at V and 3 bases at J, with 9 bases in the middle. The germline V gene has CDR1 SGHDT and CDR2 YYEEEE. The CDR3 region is CASSFGVNGNTIYF. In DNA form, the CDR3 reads TGTGCCAGCAGCTTCGGGGTTAATGGAAACACCATATATTTT.

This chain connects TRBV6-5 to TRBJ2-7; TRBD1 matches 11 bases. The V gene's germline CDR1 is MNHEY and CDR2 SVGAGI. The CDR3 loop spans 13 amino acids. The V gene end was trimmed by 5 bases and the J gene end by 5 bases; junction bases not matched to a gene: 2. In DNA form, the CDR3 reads TGTGCCAGCAGTAGGACAGGGGGCCACGAGCAGTACTTC. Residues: CASSRTGGHEQYF.